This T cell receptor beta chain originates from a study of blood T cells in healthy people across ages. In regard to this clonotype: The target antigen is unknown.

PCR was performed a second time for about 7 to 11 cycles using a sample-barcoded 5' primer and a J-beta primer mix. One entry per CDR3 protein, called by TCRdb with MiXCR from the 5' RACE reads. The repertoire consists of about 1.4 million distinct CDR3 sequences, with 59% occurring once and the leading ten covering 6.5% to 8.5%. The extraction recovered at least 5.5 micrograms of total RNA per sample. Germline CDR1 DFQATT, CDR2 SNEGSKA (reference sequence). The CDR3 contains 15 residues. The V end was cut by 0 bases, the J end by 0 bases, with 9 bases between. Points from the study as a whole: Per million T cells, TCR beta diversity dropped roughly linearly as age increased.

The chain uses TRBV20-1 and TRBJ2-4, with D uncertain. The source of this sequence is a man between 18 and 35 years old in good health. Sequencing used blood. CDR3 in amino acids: CSARDFAIAKNIQYF. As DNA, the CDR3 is TGCAGTGCTAGAGATTTTGCGATAGCCAAAAACATTCAGTACTTC.